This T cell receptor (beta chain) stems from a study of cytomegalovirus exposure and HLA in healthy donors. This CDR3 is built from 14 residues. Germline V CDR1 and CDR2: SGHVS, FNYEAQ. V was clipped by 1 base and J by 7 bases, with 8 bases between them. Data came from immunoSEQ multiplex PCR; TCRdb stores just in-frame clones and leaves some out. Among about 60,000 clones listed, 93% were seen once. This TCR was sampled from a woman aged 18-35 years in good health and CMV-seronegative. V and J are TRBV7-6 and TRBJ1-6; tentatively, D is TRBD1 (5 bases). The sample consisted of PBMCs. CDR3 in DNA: TGTGCCAGCAGCTTAGTTCAGGGAAATTCACCCCTCCACTTT. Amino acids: CASSLVQGNSPLHF.